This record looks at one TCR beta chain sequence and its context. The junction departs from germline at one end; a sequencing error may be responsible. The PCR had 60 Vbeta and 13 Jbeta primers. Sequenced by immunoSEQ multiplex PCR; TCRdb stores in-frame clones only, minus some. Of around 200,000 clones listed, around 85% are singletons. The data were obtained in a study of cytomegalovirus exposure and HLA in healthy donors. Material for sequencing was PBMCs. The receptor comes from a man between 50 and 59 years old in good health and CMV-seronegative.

CDR3 amino acids: CSSSSPGQGTSYGYTF. CDR3 DNA sequence: TGTTCCAGCAGTTCTCCGGGACAGGGAACCAGCTATGGCTACACCTTC. The chain couples TRBV7-9 to TRBJ1-2, with 9 bases fitting TRBD1. Germline CDR1 SEHNR, CDR2 FQNEAQ (reference sequence). The CDR3 sequence is 16 residues long.